This TCR beta chain emerged from a study of T-cell memory formation after mild COVID-19 (dated by TCRdb to about 2021). At the level of the whole study: TCR sequence clusters from the two donors were found to be largely donor specific. Longitudinal TCRalpha and TCRbeta repertoire sequencing tracked T-cell clones expanding and contracting after mild COVID-19 in a couple of donors. The cohort was made up of two young adult volunteers, one female and one male, who were previously healthy. Study-wide conclusions, independent of this receptor: Whether the second-wave clones peaking on day 37 were SARS-CoV-2 specific was not confirmed. Contracting CD4+ clones were found mainly in CM and EM memory subsets, while CD8+ clones were enriched in EMRA. The detection of some responding clones in pre-infection memory suggests that pre-existing cross-reactive memory T cells joined the SARS-CoV-2 response. Balanced CD4/CD8 phenotypes were observed for clones contracting from day 15 to 85, whereas a bias towards CD4+ was observed for a second wave of clones expanding from day 15 to 37. Only a couple of mild cases were covered by the study, and larger cohorts that include severe cases with pre-infection samples were considered necessary.

This clonotype was detected only a few times. Its antigen has not been determined. No per-base quality is available; no much larger clone lies one base away. Sequencing used an Illumina NovaSeq 6000. Using 5'RACE with constant-segment primers, TCRalpha and TCRbeta cDNA libraries were constructed, with sample barcodes and unique molecular identifiers added in the process. RNA was extracted from every sample with Trizol reagent. The libraries were amplified in two PCR steps, and the second step added a second sample barcode and Illumina TruSeq adapters. The libraries were sequenced on an Illumina NovaSeq using 2 x 150 bp paired-end reads. As for the original processing: The reads were demultiplexed and collapsed into UMI-guided consensus sequences using migec v1.2.7. Using mixcr v2.1.11, UMI consensuses were aligned to TRA and TRB V and J templates and then assembled into clonotypes. A clonotype was counted as expanded or contracted only when both edgeR and NoisET called the clonotype significant, with the noise models trained on biological replicates. For edgeR calls, the cutoffs were a false discovery rate-adjusted p below 0.01 and a log2 fold-change threshold of 1. PCA with hierarchical clustering of max-normalized trajectories of the 1000 most abundant clonotypes was used as exploratory dynamics analysis. Each responding clone was given a CD4 or CD8 phenotype based on the CD4+ and CD8+ repertoires, which had been sequenced separately. TCRdb ran its own pipeline on the public reads, namely fastp trimming at Q25 and MiXCR clone calling, and kept in-frame beta chains. Rows merge per CDR3 protein into single entries with the most common DNA and genes. It is TCRdb's table, rather than the study itself, that gives the V and J calls and clone size. The sample data list tens of thousands of distinct CDR3 sequences, and 16% of these were observed just once. The ten largest clones add up to around 29% of the sample.

Ficoll-Paque density gradient centrifugation was the method used to isolate PBMCs. Sequenced input: PBMCs or a T cell subset sorted from them (not recorded which). The clonotype was recovered from an adult woman who had mild COVID-19 (a few samples of this study predate the infection). The sample titles of this study are shuffled in the database, so cell type and time point are left out; the donor was told from shared clones.

The CDR3 amino acid sequence is: CASSQEAGDPYNEQFF. The DNA is TGTGCCAGCAGCCAAGAAGCTGGGGACCCCTACAATGAGCAGTTCTTC. This receptor chain uses TRBV14 and TRBJ2-1; the D element could tentatively be TRBD1 or TRBD2, as 5 bases agree for each. Inclusive of the bounding cysteine and phenylalanine, the CDR3 is 16 residues long. The sequence is cut down to CDR3 DNA, 48 bases in frame from base 1. CDR1 and CDR2, looked up from the germline V gene, are SGHDN and FVKESK. The junction carries 11 bases between V and J, which are trimmed by 0 bases and 2 bases respectively.